This paragraph reports one T cell receptor (beta chain). The data belong to a study of blood T cell repertoires in COVID-19. Each participant's cohort was designated according to participant-reported clinical history. What the recovered Cohort 3 donors had was two negative PCRs, clearance, or symptom resolution. V trimming: 6 bases; J trimming: 3 bases; junction bases outside the gene matches: 10. Germline CDR1 SNHLY, CDR2 FYNNEI. CDR3 length: 18 residues. Sequenced by immunoSEQ multiplex PCR; TCRdb stores in-frame clones only, minus some. The sample has 200,000 to 300,000 clones; about 89% are singletons.

The receptor's source is a man aged 40-55 years who had recovered from COVID-19. Sequenced: PBMCs or T cells enriched from blood (not recorded which). The chain links TRBV2 to TRBJ2-1, with 14 nucleotides matching TRBD2. DNA for the CDR3: TGTGCCAGCAGGACCGGGACTAGCGGGAGTCGTGTCTACAATGAGCAGTTCTTC. It codes for CASRTGTSGSRVYNEQFF.